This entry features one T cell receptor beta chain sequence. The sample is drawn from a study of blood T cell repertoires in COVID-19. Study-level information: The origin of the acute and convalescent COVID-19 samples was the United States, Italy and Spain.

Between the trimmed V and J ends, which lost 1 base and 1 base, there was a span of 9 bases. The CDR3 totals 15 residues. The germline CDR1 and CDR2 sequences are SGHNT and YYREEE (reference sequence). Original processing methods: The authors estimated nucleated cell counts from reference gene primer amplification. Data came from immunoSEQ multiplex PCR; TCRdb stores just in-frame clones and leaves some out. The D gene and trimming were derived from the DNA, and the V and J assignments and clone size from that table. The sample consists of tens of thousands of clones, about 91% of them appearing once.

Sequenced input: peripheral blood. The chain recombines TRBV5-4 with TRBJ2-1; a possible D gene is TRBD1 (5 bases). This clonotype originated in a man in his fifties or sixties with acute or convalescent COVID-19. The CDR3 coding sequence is TGTGCCAGCAGCTTGCTAGGGGATTCCTACAATGAGCAGTTCTTC. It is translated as CASSLLGDSYNEQFF.